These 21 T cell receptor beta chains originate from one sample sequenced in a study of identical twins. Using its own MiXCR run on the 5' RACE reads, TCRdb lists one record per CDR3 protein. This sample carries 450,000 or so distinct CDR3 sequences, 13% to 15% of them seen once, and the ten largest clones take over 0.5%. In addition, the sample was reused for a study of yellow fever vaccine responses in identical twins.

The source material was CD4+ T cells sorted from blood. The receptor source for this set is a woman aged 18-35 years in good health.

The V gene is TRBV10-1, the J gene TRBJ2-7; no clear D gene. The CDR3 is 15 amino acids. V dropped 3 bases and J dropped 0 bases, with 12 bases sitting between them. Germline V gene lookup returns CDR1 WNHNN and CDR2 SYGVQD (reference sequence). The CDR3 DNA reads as TGCGCCAGCAGTGAATTTTCGACTGTCTCCTACGAGCAGTACTTC. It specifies CASSEFSTVSYEQYF.

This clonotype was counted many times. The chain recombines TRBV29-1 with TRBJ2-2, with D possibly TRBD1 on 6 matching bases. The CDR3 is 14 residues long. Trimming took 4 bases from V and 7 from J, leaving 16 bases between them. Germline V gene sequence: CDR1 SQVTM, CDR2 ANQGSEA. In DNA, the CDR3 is TGCAGCGTTGCACCTTGGGACAACGGCGGGGAGCTGTTTTTT. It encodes CSVAPWDNGGELFF.

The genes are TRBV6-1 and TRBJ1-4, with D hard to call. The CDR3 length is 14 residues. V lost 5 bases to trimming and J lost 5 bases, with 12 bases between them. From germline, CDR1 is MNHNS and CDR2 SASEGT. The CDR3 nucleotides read TGTGCCAGCAGTCCTGACTGGAAAAATGAAAAACTGTTTTTT. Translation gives CASSPDWKNEKLFF.

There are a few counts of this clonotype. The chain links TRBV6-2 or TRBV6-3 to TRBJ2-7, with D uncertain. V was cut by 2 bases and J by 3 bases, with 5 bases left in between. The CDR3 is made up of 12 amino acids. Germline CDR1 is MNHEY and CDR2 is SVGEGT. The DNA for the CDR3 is TGTGCCAGCAGTTACAGGTACTACGAGCAGTACTTC. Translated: CASSYRYYEQYF.

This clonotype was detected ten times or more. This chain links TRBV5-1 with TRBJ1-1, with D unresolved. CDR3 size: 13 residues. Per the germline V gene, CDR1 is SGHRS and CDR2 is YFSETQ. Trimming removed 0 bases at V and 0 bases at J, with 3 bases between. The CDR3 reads CASSLDVNTEAFF. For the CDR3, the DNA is TGCGCCAGCAGCTTGGACGTGAACACTGAAGCTTTCTTT.

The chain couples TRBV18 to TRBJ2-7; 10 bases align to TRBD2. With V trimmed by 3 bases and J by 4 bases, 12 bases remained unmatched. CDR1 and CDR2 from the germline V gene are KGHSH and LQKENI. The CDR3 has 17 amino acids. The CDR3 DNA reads TGTGCCAGCTCACCCGCCCCTAGCGGGAGTTCTCTTTACGAGCAGTACTTC. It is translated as CASSPAPSGSSLYEQYF.

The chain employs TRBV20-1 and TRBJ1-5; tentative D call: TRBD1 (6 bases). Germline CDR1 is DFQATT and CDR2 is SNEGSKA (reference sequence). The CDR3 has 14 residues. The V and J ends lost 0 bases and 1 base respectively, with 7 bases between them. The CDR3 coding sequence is TGCAGTGCTAGAGAGGGACACAGCAATCAGCCCCAGCATTTT. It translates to CSAREGHSNQPQHF.

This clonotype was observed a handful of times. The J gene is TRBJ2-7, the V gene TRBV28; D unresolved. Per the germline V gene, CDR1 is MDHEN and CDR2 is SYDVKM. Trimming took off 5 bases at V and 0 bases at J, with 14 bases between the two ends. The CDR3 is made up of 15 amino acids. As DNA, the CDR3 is TGTGCCAGCAGTACAGCTCCCCTTGGCTCCTACGAGCAGTACTTC. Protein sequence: CASSTAPLGSYEQYF.

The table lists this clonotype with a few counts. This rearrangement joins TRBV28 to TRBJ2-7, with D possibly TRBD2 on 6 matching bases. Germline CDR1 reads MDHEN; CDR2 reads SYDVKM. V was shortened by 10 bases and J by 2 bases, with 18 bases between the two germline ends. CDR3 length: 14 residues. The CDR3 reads CATQPIAAPYEQYF. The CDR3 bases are TGTGCCACTCAACCAATAGCGGCGCCCTACGAGCAGTACTTC.

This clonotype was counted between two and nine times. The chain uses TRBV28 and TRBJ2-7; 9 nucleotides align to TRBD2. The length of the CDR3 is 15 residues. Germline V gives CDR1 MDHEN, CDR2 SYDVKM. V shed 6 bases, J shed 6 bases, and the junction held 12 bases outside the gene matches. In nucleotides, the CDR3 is TGTGCCAGCAGCCCCCGAGTAGCGGGAGTGAGCGAGCAGTACTTC. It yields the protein CASSPRVAGVSEQYF.

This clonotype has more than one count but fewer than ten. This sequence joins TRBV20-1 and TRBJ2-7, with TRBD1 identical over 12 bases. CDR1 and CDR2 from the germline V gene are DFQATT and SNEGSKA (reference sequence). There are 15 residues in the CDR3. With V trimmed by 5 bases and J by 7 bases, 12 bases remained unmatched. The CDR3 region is CSARPGTGGYVEQYF. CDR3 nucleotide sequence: TGCAGTGCTCGACCAGGGACAGGGGGCTATGTTGAGCAGTACTTC.

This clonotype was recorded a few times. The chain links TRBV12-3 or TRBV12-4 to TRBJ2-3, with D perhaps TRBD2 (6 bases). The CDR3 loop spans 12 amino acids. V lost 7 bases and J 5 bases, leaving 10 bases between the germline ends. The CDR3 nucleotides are TGTGCCAGCACTCTCGGGAGAGATACGCAGTATTTT. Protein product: CASTLGRDTQYF.

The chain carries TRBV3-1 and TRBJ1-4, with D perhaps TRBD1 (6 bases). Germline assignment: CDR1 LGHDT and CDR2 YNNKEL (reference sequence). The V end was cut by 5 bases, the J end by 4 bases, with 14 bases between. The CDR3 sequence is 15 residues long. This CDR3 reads CASSTRTVGNEKLFF. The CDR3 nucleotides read TGTGCCAGCAGCACACGGACAGTCGGTAATGAAAAACTGTTTTTT.

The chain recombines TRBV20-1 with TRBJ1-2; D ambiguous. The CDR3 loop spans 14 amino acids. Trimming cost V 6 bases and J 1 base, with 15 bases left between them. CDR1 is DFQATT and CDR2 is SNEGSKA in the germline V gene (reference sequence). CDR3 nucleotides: TGCAGTGCCACAATGGACCGAATTAACTATGGCTACACCTTC. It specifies CSATMDRINYGYTF.

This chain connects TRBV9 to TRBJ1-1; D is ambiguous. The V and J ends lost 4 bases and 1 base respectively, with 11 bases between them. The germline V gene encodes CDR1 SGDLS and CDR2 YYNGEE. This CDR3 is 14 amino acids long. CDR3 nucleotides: TGTGCCAGCAGCCCCAGATTGGGGAACACTGAAGCTTTCTTT. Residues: CASSPRLGNTEAFF. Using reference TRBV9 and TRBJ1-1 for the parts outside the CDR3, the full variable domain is DSGVTQTPKHLITATGQRVTLRCSPRSGDLSVYWYQQSLDQGLQFLIQYYNGEERAKGNILERFSAQQFPDLHSELNLSSLELGDSALYFCASSPRLGNTEAFFGQGTRLTVV.

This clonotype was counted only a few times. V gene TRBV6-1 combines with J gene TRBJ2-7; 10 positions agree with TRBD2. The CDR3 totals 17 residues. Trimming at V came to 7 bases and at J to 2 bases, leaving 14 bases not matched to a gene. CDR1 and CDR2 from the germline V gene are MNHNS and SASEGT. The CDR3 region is CASKAGASGSIPYEQYF. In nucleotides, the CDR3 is TGTGCCAGCAAAGCGGGGGCTAGCGGGAGTATTCCCTACGAGCAGTACTTC.

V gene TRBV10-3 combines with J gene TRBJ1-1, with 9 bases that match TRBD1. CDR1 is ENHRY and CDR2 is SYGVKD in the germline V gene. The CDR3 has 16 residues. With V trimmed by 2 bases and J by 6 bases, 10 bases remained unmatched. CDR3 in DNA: TGTGCCATCAGTGAGCCGGGACAGGGATTAGTGGCTGAAGCTTTCTTT. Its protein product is CAISEPGQGLVAEAFF.

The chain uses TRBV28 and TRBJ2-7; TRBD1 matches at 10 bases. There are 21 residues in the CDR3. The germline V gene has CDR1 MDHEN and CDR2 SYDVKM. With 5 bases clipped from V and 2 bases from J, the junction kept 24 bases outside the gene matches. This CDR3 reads CASSINPGRSRPGQGTYEQYF. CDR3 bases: TGTGCCAGCAGTATCAACCCGGGCCGATCGCGACCGGGACAGGGGACCTACGAGCAGTACTTC.

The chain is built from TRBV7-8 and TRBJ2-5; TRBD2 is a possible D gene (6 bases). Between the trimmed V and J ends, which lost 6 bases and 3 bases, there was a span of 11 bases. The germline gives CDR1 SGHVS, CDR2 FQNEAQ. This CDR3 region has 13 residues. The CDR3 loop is CASRETREETQYF. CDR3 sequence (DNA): TGTGCCAGCAGGGAGACTAGAGAAGAGACCCAGTACTTC.

The DNA for the CDR3 is TGCGCCAGCAGCCCGGACTCCGGGGGAATCGGTTTGGCTGGAAACACCATATATTTT. Translated: CASSPDSGGIGLAGNTIYF. V and J are TRBV4-1 and TRBJ1-3; D might be TRBD1 (5 bases). Looked up from germline, CDR1 is MGHRA and CDR2 is YSYEKL. Trimming took off 4 bases at V and 2 bases at J, with 24 bases between the two ends. This CDR3 spans 19 amino acids.

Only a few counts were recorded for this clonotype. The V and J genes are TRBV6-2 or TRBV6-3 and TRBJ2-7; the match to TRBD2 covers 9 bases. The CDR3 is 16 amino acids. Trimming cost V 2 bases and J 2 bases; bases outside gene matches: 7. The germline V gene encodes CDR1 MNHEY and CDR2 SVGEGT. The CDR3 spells CASSYVYAGGPYEQYF. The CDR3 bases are TGTGCCAGCAGTTACGTATATGCGGGAGGGCCCTACGAGCAGTACTTC.